What follows are 29 T cell receptor beta chains derived from one specimen sequenced in a study of spatial heterogeneity in lung cancer. Time point described: blood at routine non-recurrence follow-up after resection. Whole RNA, which was extracted from tumor, nontumor lung tissue or frozen PBMC, was sequenced without any cell sorting. MiXCR was run by TCRdb on the 5' RACE reads, yielding one entry per CDR3 protein. The sample shows about 120,000 distinct CDR3 sequences, approximately 12% of them seen only once. The sequencing used PBMCs, collected at follow-up. Receptor source: a male donor with early-stage non-small cell lung cancer.

This clonotype was seen just once. A much larger clone is a single base away; this may be a read error. The chain carries TRBV27 and TRBJ2-2, with 7 bases matching TRBD1. The CDR3 extends over 15 amino acids. Germline lookup yields CDR1 MNHEY and CDR2 SMNVEV (reference sequence). CDR3 region: CTSTLGGPNTGELFF. In nucleotides, the CDR3 is TGTACCAGCACCCTAGGGGGCCCCAACACCGGGGAGCTGTTTTTT.

This clonotype was detected ten times or more. The chain links TRBV29-1 to TRBJ1-5; TRBD1 matches 7 bases. This CDR3 is built from 13 residues. V lost 4 bases and J lost 4; bases outside the gene matches: 4. CDR1 and CDR2 from the germline V gene are SQVTM and ANQGSEA. The CDR3 sequence: CSVAGQENQPQHF. DNA for the CDR3: TGCAGCGTTGCCGGACAGGAGAATCAGCCCCAGCATTTT.

This clonotype was counted a few times. This rearrangement joins TRBV5-1 to TRBJ1-5; D remains unclear. V lost 1 base to trimming and J lost 1 base, with 9 bases between them. Looked up from germline, CDR1 is SGHRS and CDR2 is YFSETQ. The CDR3 loop spans 15 amino acids. The CDR3 DNA reads as TGCGCCAGCAGCTTGTACTACGGAAGCAATCAGCCCCAGCATTTT. Residues: CASSLYYGSNQPQHF.

This clonotype has ten or more counts. The V and J genes are TRBV28 and TRBJ2-7; TRBD1 matches at 11 bases. Germline V lookup: CDR1 MDHEN, CDR2 SYDVKM. This CDR3 is 17 amino acids long. Unmatched junction bases numbered 8, after V lost 1 base and J lost 3 bases. CDR3 in DNA: TGTGCCAGCAGTTTATTCTCGGTCGGGACAGGGGGCTACGAGCAGTACTTC. It specifies CASSLFSVGTGGYEQYF.

The chain joins TRBV3-1 to TRBJ1-1; tentatively, D is TRBD1 (5 bases). With 6 bases removed from V and 1 base from J, the gap between germline ends came to 12 bases. This CDR3 spans 14 amino acids. In germline, CDR1 is LGHDT, CDR2 YNNKEL (reference sequence). CDR3 sequence reads: CASSFGHQNTEAFF. DNA for the CDR3: TGTGCCAGCAGTTTCGGACACCAGAACACTGAAGCTTTCTTT.

The rearrangement links TRBV5-1 to TRBJ2-1; weak D call: TRBD2 (6 bases). Deletions cut 4 bases from V and 5 bases from J, with 13 bases between. Germline CDR1 SGHRS, CDR2 YFSETQ. The CDR3 consists of 14 residues. The CDR3 DNA is TGCGCCAGCAGCCCAGGAGGGGTAAACAATGAGCAGTTCTTC. Translation: CASSPGGVNNEQFF.

This clonotype has a count of ten or more. The chain combines TRBV7-6 with TRBJ2-5; possible D gene TRBD1, 6 bases. The V gene's germline CDR1 is SGHVS and CDR2 FNYEAQ. The V end lost 2 bases, the J end lost 1 base, and 14 bases lay between the germline ends. The CDR3 loop spans 16 amino acids. In DNA form, the CDR3 reads TGTGCCAGCAGCTTAAACTGGCGCAGGGGCCAAGAGACCCAGTACTTC. Its translation: CASSLNWRRGQETQYF.

As to this clonotype: A junction end diverges from the germline sequence, so it may reflect a read error. V and J are TRBV7-9 and TRBJ2-2, with D maybe TRBD1 (5 bases). CDR3 length equals 13 residues. In germline, CDR1 is SEHNR, CDR2 FQNEAQ (reference sequence). The CDR3 reads CVSSRQPTGELFF. The CDR3 region has the DNA TGTGTCAGCAGCCGACAGCCCACCGGGGAGCTGTTTTTT.

This clonotype was seen repeatedly, ten times or more. The V gene is TRBV6-5, the J gene TRBJ1-2; D not resolved. The CDR3 is 12 amino acids. Trimming shortened V by 4 bases and J by 8 bases, and 11 bases separated the two germline ends. CDR1 is MNHEY, CDR2 SVGAGI, per germline. Here the CDR3 reads CASSSDSWGYTF. CDR3 coding DNA: TGTGCCAGCAGTTCCGACTCGTGGGGCTACACCTTC.

The chain has TRBV12-3 or TRBV12-4 and TRBJ2-5; the D gene is possibly TRBD2 (5 bases). V was clipped by 5 bases and J by 9 bases, with 16 bases between them. The CDR3 is made up of 13 amino acids. The CDR3 DNA reads TGTGCCAGCAGTCCCGGACTGGACTGGGCCCAGTACTTC. This translates into CASSPGLDWAQYF.

The V gene is TRBV25-1, the J gene TRBJ2-6; TRBD2 might be the D (5 bases). CDR3 size: 16 residues. Germline lookup yields CDR1 MGHDK and CDR2 SYGVNS. Trimming shortened V by 2 bases and J by 1 base, and 9 bases separated the two germline ends. For the CDR3, the DNA is TGTGCCAGCAGTGAAGACCGGAGGTCTGGGGCCAACGTCCTGACTTTC. Its protein product is CASSEDRRSGANVLTF.

This clonotype was seen many times. The rearrangement uses TRBV14 and TRBJ1-6; D is ambiguous. V lost 5 bases to trimming and J lost 7 bases, with 15 bases between them. Germline CDR1 SGHDN, CDR2 FVKESK. The CDR3 runs to 15 residues. CDR3 residues: CASSSVLGKNSPLHF. CDR3 DNA sequence: TGTGCCAGCAGCTCAGTCTTGGGGAAGAATTCACCCCTCCACTTT.

This clonotype was observed many times. The rearrangement uses TRBV2 and TRBJ1-1, with D maybe TRBD1 (6 bases). V lost 4 bases, J lost 6 bases, and 18 bases lay in between. This CDR3 is built from 15 residues. Germline V gene sequence: CDR1 SNHLY, CDR2 FYNNEI. The CDR3 DNA follows: TGTGCCAGCAGTGTTTATCCAGGGGTTACAGCTGAAGCTTTCTTT. Translating gives CASSVYPGVTAEAFF.

This chain uses TRBV18 with TRBJ2-2, with D perhaps TRBD2 (5 bases). The CDR3 has 16 residues. CDR1 and CDR2 from the germline V gene are KGHSH and LQKENI. The ends were cut back, 3 bases at V and 1 base at J, with 12 bases in the middle. As DNA, the CDR3 is TGTGCCAGCTCACCGTCGGGGTTTAGGAACACCGGGGAGCTGTTTTTT. It yields the protein CASSPSGFRNTGELFF.

This clonotype was detected only once. The V call is TRBV5-1, the J call TRBJ2-5, with no clear D. With 4 bases removed from V and 4 bases from J, the gap between germline ends came to 17 bases. In germline, CDR1 is SGHRS, CDR2 YFSETQ. The CDR3 runs to 15 residues. The CDR3 bases are TGCGCCAGCAGCATTGGTACACTAAAGGGAGAGACCCAGTACTTC. Protein sequence: CASSIGTLKGETQYF. Supplemented by reference TRBV5-1 and TRBJ2-5, the full variable domain reads KAGVTQTPRYLIKTRGQQVTLSCSPISGHRSVSWYQQTPGQGLQFLFEYFSETQRNKGNFPGRFSGRQFSNSRSEMNVSTLELGDSALYLCASSIGTLKGETQYFGPGTRLLVL.

This clonotype was observed a handful of times. V gene TRBV3-1 combines with J gene TRBJ2-3; D tentatively reads TRBD1 or TRBD2 (5 bases each). The length of the CDR3 is 14 residues. CDR1 LGHDT and CDR2 YNNKEL come from the germline V gene (reference sequence). Trimming removed 4 bases at V and 4 bases at J, with 12 bases between. The CDR3 protein is CASSPGRGPDTQYF. CDR3 bases: TGTGCCAGCAGCCCGGGACGAGGCCCAGATACGCAGTATTTT.

This clonotype was picked up a small number of times. The chain couples TRBV28 to TRBJ2-7; no clear D gene. Germline V CDR1 and CDR2: MDHEN, SYDVKM. The CDR3 sequence is 14 residues long. V was trimmed by 3 bases and J by 2 bases, leaving 11 bases between them. The chain's CDR3 is CASSFSSVPYEQYF. CDR3 nucleotide sequence: TGTGCCAGCAGTTTTTCGTCGGTCCCCTACGAGCAGTACTTC.

This rearrangement joins TRBV6-2 or TRBV6-3 to TRBJ1-5; D is unclear. In germline, CDR1 is MNHEY, CDR2 SVGEGT. The CDR3 is 12 amino acids. Trimming removed 5 bases at V and 7 bases at J, with 9 bases between. In DNA form, the CDR3 reads TGTGCCAGCAGTACTATTCAACAGCCCCAGCATTTT. It encodes CASSTIQQPQHF.

This clonotype was detected ten times or more. V is TRBV30 and J is TRBJ2-1; TRBD2 matches 9 bases. J was trimmed by 9 bases and V by 4 bases; bases with no gene match: 16. CDR3 length: 16 amino acids. Germline CDR1 GTSNPN, CDR2 SVGIG (reference sequence). CDR3 amino acids: CAWKGIAGGPGSEQFF. The CDR3 nucleotides are TGTGCCTGGAAAGGGATCGCGGGGGGGCCGGGAAGTGAGCAGTTCTTC.

The chain has TRBV6-6 and TRBJ2-1; tentative D call: TRBD2 (5 bases). The CDR3 spans 12 residues. Germline-derived CDR1 and CDR2 are MNHNY and SVGAGI (reference sequence). The V gene lost 2 bases and the J gene lost 8 bases, with 7 bases spanning the gap. The CDR3 DNA sequence: TGTGCCAGCAGTTACCTAGCAGATGAGCAGTTCTTC. Translated: CASSYLADEQFF.

This chain links TRBV28 with TRBJ1-2; TRBD1 agrees at 7 bases. The germline V gene encodes CDR1 MDHEN and CDR2 SYDVKM. V lost 6 bases, J lost 7 bases, and 8 bases stayed unmatched. This CDR3 is 13 amino acids long. CDR3 DNA: TGTGCCAGCAGCACACAGGGGCTTGGTGGCTACACCTTC. Its translation: CASSTQGLGGYTF.

This rearrangement joins TRBV5-1 to TRBJ1-4; TRBD1 matches 7 bases. V trimming: 0 bases; J trimming: 7 bases; junction bases outside the gene matches: 6. The CDR3 contains 15 residues. Germline V lookup: CDR1 SGHRS, CDR2 YFSETQ. Here the CDR3 reads CASSLDGDRSEKLFF. Written as DNA, the CDR3 is TGCGCCAGCAGCTTGGATGGGGACAGAAGTGAAAAACTGTTTTTT.

This clonotype has at least ten counts. The gene calls are TRBV28 and TRBJ1-5; tentative D call: TRBD1 (5 bases). This CDR3 spans 15 amino acids. V was pared by 6 bases and J by 7 bases, with 19 bases between. CDR1 and CDR2 from the germline V gene are MDHEN and SYDVKM. In DNA, the CDR3 is TGTGCCAGCAGCGGGGCCACAGTCTTGTGGCAGCCCCAGCATTTT. Its translation: CASSGATVLWQPQHF.

This chain links TRBV18 with TRBJ1-1; D unresolved. This CDR3 is built from 15 residues. Germline values: CDR1 KGHSH, CDR2 LQKENI. V dropped 2 bases and J dropped 0 bases, with 10 bases sitting between them. CDR3 sequence: CASSPSMGLNTEAFF. The CDR3 bases are TGTGCCAGCTCACCAAGTATGGGCCTGAACACTGAAGCTTTCTTT.

The DNA of the CDR3 is TGTGCCAGCAGCTTACCCGGGGGGGAGCCAGATACGCAGTATTTT. This encodes CASSLPGGEPDTQYF. The J gene is TRBJ2-3, the V gene TRBV7-8; 8 bases agree with TRBD2. This CDR3 is 15 amino acids long. V shed 2 bases and J 4 bases; nucleotides not matched to a gene: 5. Germline V lookup: CDR1 SGHVS, CDR2 FQNEAQ.

This sequence joins TRBV5-1 and TRBJ1-6; 8 bases align to TRBD1. Germline trimming cut 4 bases from V and 10 bases from J; bases unmatched to any gene: 4. CDR3 length equals 13 residues. CDR1 is SGHRS and CDR2 is YFSETQ in the germline V gene. CDR3 region: CASSGAGGSPLHF. The CDR3 nucleotides are TGCGCCAGCAGCGGAGCAGGGGGCTCACCCCTCCACTTT.

This clonotype was counted between two and nine times. The gene calls are TRBV12-3 or TRBV12-4 and TRBJ1-1, with a possible D match to TRBD1 (5 bases). The V end lost 7 bases, the J end lost 1 base, and 19 bases lay between the germline ends. This CDR3 spans 16 amino acids. CDR3 sequence (DNA): TGTGCCAGCACTAAAAGTACAGGATGGAAGAACACTGAAGCTTTCTTT. The encoded protein is CASTKSTGWKNTEAFF.

This clonotype was seen only a few times. This chain uses TRBV5-8 with TRBJ1-6; 8 bases map to TRBD1. Germline V lookup: CDR1 SGHTS, CDR2 YDEGEE. The CDR3 has 14 residues. V shed 9 bases and J 8 bases; nucleotides not matched to a gene: 10. The CDR3 is CATEAGTGYSPLHF. The DNA for the CDR3 is TGTGCCACTGAAGCCGGGACAGGATATTCACCCCTCCACTTT.

The rearrangement uses TRBV20-1 and TRBJ1-6; TRBD1 agrees at 8 bases. The junction had 10 bases not matched to a gene; V was cut back by 6 bases and J by 9 bases. The length of the CDR3 is 14 residues. The germline CDR1 and CDR2 sequences are DFQATT and SNEGSKA (reference sequence). This chain's CDR3 is CSAPGQEPGSPLHF. Written as DNA, the CDR3 is TGCAGTGCACCGGGACAGGAACCTGGTTCACCCCTCCACTTT.